This TCR beta chain was documented in a study of blood T cell repertoires in COVID-19. On the study more broadly: PBMCs, B-cell-depleted T cells, or T cells provided the cDNA or gDNA that made up the material.

Some clones are missing from TCRdb's copy, which holds only in-frame ones; the method was immunoSEQ multiplex PCR. Altogether hundreds of thousands of clones are present, about 90% being singletons, with the ten largest covering around 3%. Germline V lookup: CDR1 LNHDA, CDR2 SQIVND (reference sequence). With V trimmed by 8 bases and J by 1 base, 10 bases remained unmatched. The CDR3 is 16 residues long. This sequence originates from a young woman with COVID-19, enrolled during active disease. The sample was peripheral blood. This sequence joins TRBV19 and TRBJ2-1; 8 bases line up with TRBD2. The CDR3 DNA follows: TGTGCCAGTTTTCCTCGGGCTAGCGGGTCCTACAATGAGCAGTTCTTC. Translating it yields CASFPRASGSYNEQFF.